Listed here are 19 T cell receptor beta chains from one sample, sequenced in a study of blood T cell repertoires in COVID-19. Clones were read by immunoSEQ multiplex PCR, and TCRdb kept only the in-frame ones, dropping some. In the table there are 150,000 or so clones, about 84% of which are singletons. The sample was peripheral blood. These receptors came from a man aged 55 to 70 with active or convalescent COVID-19.

The chain joins TRBV2 to TRBJ2-5, with 9 positions matching TRBD1. The CDR3 loop spans 12 amino acids. The germline V gene encodes CDR1 SNHLY and CDR2 FYNNEI. The ends lost 11 bases at V and 5 bases at J; junction bases unmatched: 6. The DNA of the CDR3 is TGTGCCGGATCAGGACAGGGGGAGACCCAGTACTTC. It yields the protein CAGSGQGETQYF. The full variable domain, with the rest looked up from reference TRBV2 and TRBJ2-5, is EPEVTQTPSHQVTQMGQEVILRCVPISNHLYFYWYRQILGQKVEFLVSFYNNEISEKSEIFDDQFSVERPDGSNFTLKIRSTKLEDSAMYFCAGSGQGETQYFGPGTRLLVL.

The sample holds a few counts of this clone. The rearrangement links TRBV15 to TRBJ1-6; D might be TRBD1 (5 bases). Germline V gives CDR1 LNHNV, CDR2 YYDKDF (reference sequence). Between the trimmed V and J ends, which lost 0 bases and 7 bases, there was a span of 10 bases. This CDR3 has 15 residues. CDR3 sequence: CATSRDRAGNSPLHF. CDR3 coding DNA: TGTGCCACCAGCAGAGATCGGGCAGGGAATTCACCCCTCCACTTT.

The chain uses TRBV2 and TRBJ1-1, with D uncertain. The ends were cut back, 3 bases at V and 2 bases at J, with 7 bases in the middle. Germline V gene lookup returns CDR1 SNHLY and CDR2 FYNNEI. The CDR3 is 13 residues long. This chain's CDR3 is CASSDQYNTEAFF. The CDR3 DNA follows: TGTGCCAGCAGTGACCAGTACAACACTGAAGCTTTCTTT.

The V call is TRBV24-1, the J call TRBJ2-1; D is possibly TRBD2 (6 bases). CDR1 is KGHDR and CDR2 is SFDVKD in the germline V gene. This CDR3 has 14 amino acids. The V end lost 3 bases, the J end lost 7 bases, and 12 bases lay between the germline ends. CDR3 nucleotide sequence: TGTGCCACCAGTGATGGGGGACTCCAAAATGAGCAGTTCTTC. Protein product: CATSDGGLQNEQFF.

V usage is TRBV28 and J usage is TRBJ2-1; 12 nucleotides agree with TRBD2. The CDR3 sequence is 15 residues long. CDR1 is MDHEN, CDR2 SYDVKM, per germline. Trimming removed 4 bases from V and 7 bases from J; junction bases left unmatched: 5. The CDR3 DNA follows: TGTGCCAGCAGTTCGACTAGCGGGAGCCGGAATGAGCAGTTCTTC. Encoded protein: CASSSTSGSRNEQFF.

This clone was detected a few times. The chain carries TRBV4-1 and TRBJ1-2; tentative D call: TRBD1 (6 bases). The V and J ends lost 4 bases and 8 bases respectively, with 23 bases between them. The CDR3 consists of 16 residues. Germline CDR1 is MGHRA and CDR2 is YSYEKL. The CDR3 sequence is CASSRFPRDNGDGYTF. The CDR3 nucleotides read TGCGCCAGCAGCCGGTTCCCCCGGGACAACGGAGACGGCTACACCTTC.

The chain couples TRBV7-2 to TRBJ2-7, with D possibly matching TRBD1 (7 bases). CDR3 length equals 16 residues. Per the germline V gene, CDR1 is SGHTA and CDR2 is FQGNSA. Trimming removed 1 base from V and 2 bases from J, with 15 bases in between. In DNA form, the CDR3 reads TGTGCCAGCAGCTTAGGCGGGACAGAATTTACCTACGAGCAGTACTTC. Protein: CASSLGGTEFTYEQYF.

This clone was recorded only once. The rearrangement uses TRBV28 and TRBJ2-2; D is possibly TRBD2 (5 bases). Trimming shortened V by 7 bases and J by 5 bases, and 20 bases separated the two germline ends. Germline-derived CDR1 and CDR2 are MDHEN and SYDVKM. This CDR3 spans 16 amino acids. The CDR3 here is CASIQSGFMGTGELFF. The CDR3 nucleotides read TGTGCCAGCATCCAATCGGGGTTTATGGGGACCGGGGAGCTGTTTTTT.

This clone appeared once. The chain uses TRBV6-5 and TRBJ1-4, with D perhaps matching TRBD1 (5 bases). This CDR3 has 15 amino acids. Germline V lookup: CDR1 MNHEY, CDR2 SVGAGI. Deletions cut 6 bases from V and 8 bases from J, with 19 bases between. The DNA for the CDR3 is TGTGCCAGCAGCACGCAGGGTCCCTCTTGGGAAAAACTGTTTTTT. It encodes CASSTQGPSWEKLFF.

The chain employs TRBV18 and TRBJ1-1; perhaps TRBD1 as D (6 bases). The germline CDR1 and CDR2 sequences are KGHSH and LQKENI. Trimming removed 2 bases from V and 5 bases from J, with 12 bases in between. The CDR3 length is 14 residues. This CDR3 is CASSPSRGRTEAFF. CDR3 coding DNA: TGTGCCAGCTCACCAAGCAGGGGCCGGACTGAAGCTTTCTTT.

This chain connects TRBV24-1 to TRBJ1-2; 8 bases line up with TRBD1. Trimming removed 3 bases from V and 0 bases from J; junction bases left unmatched: 2. CDR1 is KGHDR and CDR2 is SFDVKD in the germline V gene. The CDR3 consists of 15 residues. The CDR3 is CATSDDRGSNYGYTF. For the CDR3, the DNA is TGTGCCACCAGTGATGACAGGGGCTCTAACTATGGCTACACCTTC.

The V call is TRBV7-2, the J call TRBJ1-3; D unresolved. The CDR3 has 16 residues. V lost 0 bases and J 0 bases, leaving 9 bases between the germline ends. Germline V gene lookup returns CDR1 SGHTA and CDR2 FQGNSA. The CDR3, as DNA: TGTGCCAGCAGCTTAGCGCCCTGGCCCTCTGGAAACACCATATATTTT. Protein product: CASSLAPWPSGNTIYF.

This rearrangement joins TRBV21-1 to TRBJ2-7; whether TRBD2, the table's D call, matches the DNA was not checked. TRBV21-1 is tagged as a pseudogene. The CDR3 extends over 17 amino acids. CDR3 loop: CASSKAHGLAGVFEQYF. The CDR3, as DNA: TGTGCCAGCAGCAAAGCGCACGGGCTAGCGGGAGTTTTCGAGCAGTACTTC.

V usage is TRBV5-1 and J usage is TRBJ1-5; D ambiguous. Germline lookup yields CDR1 SGHRS and CDR2 YFSETQ. Trimming removed 2 bases from V and 3 bases from J, with 12 bases in between. This CDR3 comprises 15 residues. CDR3 coding DNA: TGCGCCAGCAGCTTAGGCGGGTCAGTCAATCAGCCCCAGCATTTT. This translates into CASSLGGSVNQPQHF. The full variable domain, its missing parts supplied by reference TRBV5-1 and TRBJ1-5, is KAGVTQTPRYLIKTRGQQVTLSCSPISGHRSVSWYQQTPGQGLQFLFEYFSETQRNKGNFPGRFSGRQFSNSRSEMNVSTLELGDSALYLCASSLGGSVNQPQHFGDGTRLSIL.

The V call is TRBV5-1, the J call TRBJ2-7, with 7 bases that match TRBD1. The J segment lost 11 bases and the V segment lost 0 bases, leaving 8 bases of the junction unmatched. The V gene's germline CDR1 is SGHRS and CDR2 YFSETQ. The CDR3 spans 13 residues. CDR3 nucleotides: TGCGCCAGCAGCTTGGTTCCAGGGGGTAAGGAGTACTTC. Protein sequence: CASSLVPGGKEYF.

The V and J genes are TRBV29-1 and TRBJ2-5; no clear D. This CDR3 spans 12 amino acids. Germline CDR1 reads SQVTM; CDR2 reads ANQGSEA. The ends were cut back, 4 bases at V and 2 bases at J, with 8 bases in the middle. DNA for the CDR3: TGCAGCGTTGTACTCGGGCAAGAGACCCAGTACTTC. Translated, it gives CSVVLGQETQYF.

The chain carries TRBV6-5 and TRBJ2-1, with 11 bases that match TRBD2. Germline trimming cut 6 bases from V and 5 bases from J; bases unmatched to any gene: 6. CDR1 and CDR2 from the germline V gene are MNHEY and SVGAGI. The CDR3 length is 15 residues. CDR3 protein: CASSGTSGSNNEQFF. The CDR3 DNA sequence: TGTGCCAGCAGCGGGACTAGCGGATCCAACAATGAGCAGTTCTTC.

The chain joins TRBV2 to TRBJ2-5, with no clear D. The CDR3 has 12 amino acids. Germline values: CDR1 SNHLY, CDR2 FYNNEI. V was pared by 9 bases and J by 5 bases, with 13 bases between. In nucleotides, the CDR3 is TGTGCCAGTGGGCAGGATGGCGAGACCCAGTACTTC. This encodes CASGQDGETQYF.

This clone has more than one count but fewer than ten. The chain uses TRBV6-4 and TRBJ1-5, with D tentatively TRBD1 (5 bases). Trimming stripped 0 bases from V and 15 bases from J, with 9 bases between. Germline values: CDR1 MRHNA, CDR2 SNTAGT. CDR3 size: 11 residues. The CDR3, as DNA: TGTGCCAGCAGTGACTCAAGGGGTAGGCATTTT. Protein product: CASSDSRGRHF.